These 14 T cell receptor beta chains were all obtained from the same sample, sequenced in a study of shared clonotypes between healthy human individuals. Repertoires were generated with immunoSEQ multiplex PCR, while TCRdb's copy carries only in-frame clones and drops some. This sample carries 2.5 million or so clones, 90% to 95% of them seen once, and the ten largest clones take over 0.12%. Sequencing was carried out using naive CD4+ T cells sorted from blood. The subset is: CD45RA+ positively selected. These receptors were collected from a man aged 18 to 30 in good health.

Concerning this clone itself: This CDR3 is also generated by other DNA sequences in the sample. The rearrangement joins TRBV6-5 to TRBJ1-1; D not certain. Germline loops: CDR1 MNHEY, CDR2 SVGAGI. CDR3 size: 13 residues. V lost 2 bases, J lost 3 bases, and 7 bases lay in between. CDR3 loop: CASSYIRDTEAFF. The CDR3 nucleotides read TGTGCCAGCAGTTACATTAGGGACACTGAAGCTTTCTTT.

The chain uses TRBV5-4 and TRBJ2-3; D gene unclear. Germline assignment: CDR1 SGHNT and CDR2 YYREEE (reference sequence). V gave up 1 base and J gave up 3 bases, with 9 bases separating them. The CDR3 extends over 14 amino acids. CDR3 coding DNA: TGTGCCAGCAGCTTGTCCACAGCGACAGATACGCAGTATTTT. It yields the protein CASSLSTATDTQYF.

The J gene is TRBJ2-1, the V gene TRBV18, with D unclear. Between the trimmed V and J ends, which lost 1 base and 5 bases, there was a span of 6 bases. The CDR3 covers 13 residues. Germline V CDR1 and CDR2: KGHSH, LQKENI. The CDR3 DNA reads as TGTGCCAGCTCACCACGGCCGAACAATGAGCAGTTCTTC. This translates into CASSPRPNNEQFF.

The chain has TRBV5-6 and TRBJ2-7; TRBD1 might be the D (5 bases). Germline loops: CDR1 SGHDT, CDR2 YYEEEE. The ends were cut back, 1 base at V and 7 bases at J, with 12 bases in the middle. The CDR3 is 13 residues long. The CDR3 region has the DNA TGTGCCAGCAGCTTGCTTTCAGGGCGTGAGCAGTACTTC. Its translation is CASSLLSGREQYF.

Only a few counts were recorded for this clone. The chain recombines TRBV4-2 with TRBJ1-5; D is unresolved. The CDR3 is made up of 15 amino acids. V was clipped by 3 bases and J by 0 bases, with 9 bases between them. Germline assignment: CDR1 LGHNA and CDR2 YNFKEQ. Written as DNA, the CDR3 is TGTGCCAGCAGCCACGTTTCTGATAGCAATCAGCCCCAGCATTTT. It codes for CASSHVSDSNQPQHF.

The rearrangement links TRBV28 to TRBJ1-5, with unresolved D. Trimming pared 10 bases from V and 7 bases from J, leaving 2 bases between. The germline CDR1 and CDR2 sequences are MDHEN and SYDVKM. The CDR3 has 8 residues. The CDR3 loop reads CAIQPQHF. CDR3 coding DNA: TGTGCCATCCAGCCCCAGCATTTT.

This clone was seen a single time. Written as DNA, the CDR3 is TGTGCCAGCTCTTCACAGCATGGCGGGGCCCAAGAGACCCAGTACTTC. Translation gives CASSSQHGGAQETQYF. The chain is built from TRBV18 and TRBJ2-5; D perhaps matches TRBD2 (6 bases). Per the germline V gene, CDR1 is KGHSH and CDR2 is LQKENI. Trimming took off 6 bases at V and 1 base at J, with 18 bases between the two ends. CDR3 size: 16 residues.

The chain combines TRBV18 with TRBJ2-5, with D unclear. The CDR3 extends over 13 amino acids. The V gene's germline CDR1 is KGHSH and CDR2 LQKENI. V was trimmed by 4 bases and J by 2 bases, leaving 8 bases between them. The chain's CDR3 is CASSREEQETQYF. The CDR3 coding sequence is TGTGCCAGCTCACGCGAGGAGCAAGAGACCCAGTACTTC.

This clone was seen a single time. V is TRBV6-6 and J is TRBJ1-6, with TRBD1 matching 8 bases. CDR1 is MNHNY, CDR2 SVGAGI, per germline (reference sequence). The CDR3 runs 12 residues. The V gene end was trimmed by 4 bases and the J gene end by 15 bases; junction bases not matched to a gene: 5. CDR3 sequence (DNA): TGTGCCAGCAGTTTCAGGGGGCTGCTCCTCCACTTT. It specifies CASSFRGLLLHF.

This rearrangement joins TRBV14 to TRBJ2-3, with 12 bases matching TRBD2. Germline CDR1 reads SGHDN; CDR2 reads FVKESK. The CDR3 loop spans 14 amino acids. The ends lost 3 bases at V and 7 bases at J; junction bases unmatched: 2. The CDR3 bases are TGTGCCAGCAGCCATCTAGCGGGAGGGAATACGCAGTATTTT. This sequence encodes CASSHLAGGNTQYF.

For this clone: Other DNA sequences within the sample encode an identical CDR3. This chain uses TRBV9 with TRBJ2-5; D uncertain. The CDR3 is made up of 13 amino acids. Trimming shortened V by 0 bases and J by 2 bases, and 5 bases separated the two germline ends. Germline V gene lookup returns CDR1 SGDLS and CDR2 YYNGEE. CDR3 amino acids: CASSVAQQETQYF. Written as DNA, the CDR3 is TGTGCCAGCAGCGTAGCCCAACAAGAGACCCAGTACTTC.

This clone was picked up one time. This chain uses TRBV5-4 with TRBJ2-5; a possible D gene is TRBD2 (5 bases). The CDR3 extends over 14 amino acids. With 3 bases removed from V and 3 bases from J, the gap between germline ends came to 12 bases. CDR1 and CDR2 (germline): SGHNT, YYREEE (reference sequence). CDR3 in amino acids: CASSSPRGEETQYF. DNA for the CDR3: TGTGCCAGCAGCTCGCCCCGGGGAGAAGAGACCCAGTACTTC. Filled out from reference TRBV5-4 and TRBJ2-5, the complete variable domain reads ETGVTQSPTHLIKTRGQQVTLRCSSQSGHNTVSWYQQALGQGPQFIFQYYREEENGRGNFPPRFSGLQFPNYSSELNVNALELDDSALYLCASSSPRGEETQYFGPGTRLLVL.

The V gene is TRBV19, the J gene TRBJ2-3, with a possible D match to TRBD2 (6 bases). Germline values: CDR1 LNHDA, CDR2 SQIVND (reference sequence). The CDR3 is 16 amino acids. The V end was cut by 2 bases, the J end by 4 bases, with 16 bases between. CDR3 nucleotides: TGTGCCAGTAGTATATCGGACGGGAGAGCTCCAGATACGCAGTATTTT. Protein sequence: CASSISDGRAPDTQYF.

As DNA, the CDR3 is TGTGCCAGCAGTTCACAGGGGCTAAACGCTGAAGCTTTCTTT. It encodes CASSSQGLNAEAFF. V gene TRBV28 combines with J gene TRBJ1-1; 7 bases align to TRBD1. Germline V lookup: CDR1 MDHEN, CDR2 SYDVKM. The CDR3 sequence is 14 residues long. With 4 bases clipped from V and 6 bases from J, the junction kept 8 bases outside the gene matches.